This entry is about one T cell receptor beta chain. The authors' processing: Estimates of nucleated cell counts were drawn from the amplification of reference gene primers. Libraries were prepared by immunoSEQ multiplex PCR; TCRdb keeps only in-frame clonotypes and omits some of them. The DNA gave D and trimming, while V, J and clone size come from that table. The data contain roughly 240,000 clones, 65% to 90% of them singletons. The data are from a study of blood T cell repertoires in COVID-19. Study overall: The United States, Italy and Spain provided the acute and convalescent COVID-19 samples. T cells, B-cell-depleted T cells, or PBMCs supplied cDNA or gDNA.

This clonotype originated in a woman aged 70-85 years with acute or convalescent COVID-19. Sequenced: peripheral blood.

Here the CDR3 reads CASRYLGTADGYTF. CDR3 nucleotides: TGTGCCAGCAGGTACCTCGGGACAGCTGATGGCTACACCTTC. This chain joins TRBV2 and TRBJ1-2; the match to TRBD1 covers 7 bases. CDR3 length equals 14 residues. CDR1 SNHLY and CDR2 FYNNEI come from the germline V gene. V gave up 6 bases and J gave up 6 bases; unmatched junction bases: 10.